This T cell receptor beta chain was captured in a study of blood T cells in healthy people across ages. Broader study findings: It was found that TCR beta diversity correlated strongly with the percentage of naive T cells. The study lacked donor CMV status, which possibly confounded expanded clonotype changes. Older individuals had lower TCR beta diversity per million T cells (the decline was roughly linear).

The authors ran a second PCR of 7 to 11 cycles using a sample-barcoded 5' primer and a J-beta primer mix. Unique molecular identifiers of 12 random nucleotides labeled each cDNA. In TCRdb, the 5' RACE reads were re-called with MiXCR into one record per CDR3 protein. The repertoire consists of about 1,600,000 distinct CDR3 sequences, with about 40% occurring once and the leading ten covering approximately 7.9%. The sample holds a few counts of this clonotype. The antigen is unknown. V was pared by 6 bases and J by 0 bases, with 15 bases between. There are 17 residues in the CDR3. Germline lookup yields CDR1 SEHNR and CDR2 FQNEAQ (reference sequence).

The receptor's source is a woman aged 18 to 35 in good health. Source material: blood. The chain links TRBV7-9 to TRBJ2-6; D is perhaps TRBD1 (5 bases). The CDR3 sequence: CASRGPVTTSGANVLTF. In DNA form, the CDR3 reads TGTGCCAGCAGGGGGCCAGTCACTACCTCTGGGGCCAACGTCCTGACTTTC. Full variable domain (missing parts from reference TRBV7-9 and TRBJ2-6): DTGVSQNPRHKITKRGQNVTFRCDPISEHNRLYWYRQTLGQGPEFLTYFQNEAQLEKSRLLSDRFSAERPKGSFSTLEIQRTEQGDSAMYLCASRGPVTTSGANVLTFGAGSRLTVL.